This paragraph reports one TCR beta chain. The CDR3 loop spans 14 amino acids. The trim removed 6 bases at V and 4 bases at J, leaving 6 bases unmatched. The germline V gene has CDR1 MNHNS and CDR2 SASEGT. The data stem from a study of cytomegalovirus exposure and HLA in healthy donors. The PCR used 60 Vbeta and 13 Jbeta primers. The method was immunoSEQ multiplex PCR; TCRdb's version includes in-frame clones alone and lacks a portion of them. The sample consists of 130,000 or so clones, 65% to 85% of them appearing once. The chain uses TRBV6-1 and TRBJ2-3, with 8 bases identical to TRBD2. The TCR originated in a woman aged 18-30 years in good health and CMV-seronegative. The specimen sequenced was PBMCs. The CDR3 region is CASRSGSLSDTQYF. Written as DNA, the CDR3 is TGTGCCAGCAGAAGCGGGAGTCTCTCAGATACGCAGTATTTT.